The 28 T cell receptor beta chains below come from one sample, sequenced in a study of shared clonotypes between healthy human individuals. The data were produced by immunoSEQ multiplex PCR, yet TCRdb's version contains in-frame clones alone and is incomplete. The sample shows more than 1 million clones, approximately 78% of them seen only once. Source material: memory CD4+ T cells from PBMCs. As for subset: CD45RA-negative fraction. All receptors derive from a young man in good health. Some clones in this sample may be carry-over from other donors' samples.

The rearrangement joins TRBV15 to TRBJ2-7; TRBD1 might be the D (6 bases). V was trimmed by 5 bases and J by 0 bases, leaving 14 bases between them. The CDR3 extends over 15 amino acids. Germline-derived CDR1 and CDR2 are LNHNV and YYDKDF (reference sequence). CDR3 protein: CATSLGQSSSYEQYF. The DNA for the CDR3 is TGTGCCACCAGCCTCGGACAGAGTAGCTCCTACGAGCAGTACTTC.

CDR3 sequence: CASSNRSQGAGELFF. The CDR3 region has the DNA TGTGCCAGCAGCAATCGATCCCAGGGTGCCGGGGAGCTGTTTTTT. The genes are TRBV9 and TRBJ2-2; the D gene is possibly TRBD1 (5 bases). V was cut by 4 bases and J by 6 bases, with 16 bases left in between. Per germline, CDR1 SGDLS and CDR2 YYNGEE. The CDR3 consists of 15 residues.

The chain recombines TRBV6-1 with TRBJ2-7, with 9 bases matching TRBD2. The germline V gene has CDR1 MNHNS and CDR2 SASEGT. V was clipped by 6 bases and J by 5 bases; unmatched bases: 11. CDR3 length equals 15 residues. The CDR3 loop reads CASRGIAGAYHEQYF. Here the CDR3 DNA reads TGTGCCAGCAGGGGGATAGCGGGAGCTTACCACGAGCAGTACTTC.

The chain carries TRBV7-9 and TRBJ2-7, with a weak D call TRBD1 (6 bases). Germline values: CDR1 SEHNR, CDR2 FQNEAQ (reference sequence). This CDR3 is built from 15 residues. The V end was cut by 4 bases, the J end by 5 bases, with 18 bases between. CDR3 in amino acids: CASSSWTDSGHEQYF. The DNA of the CDR3 is TGTGCCAGCAGCTCATGGACAGACTCGGGCCACGAGCAGTACTTC. The complete variable domain, with remaining parts taken from reference TRBV7-9 and TRBJ2-7, reads DTGVSQNPRHKITKRGQNVTFRCDPISEHNRLYWYRQTLGQGPEFLTYFQNEAQLEKSRLLSDRFSAERPKGSFSTLEIQRTEQGDSAMYLCASSSWTDSGHEQYFGPGTRLTVT.

J is TRBJ2-7 and V is TRBV9, with D maybe TRBD1 (5 bases). Germline-derived CDR1 and CDR2 are SGDLS and YYNGEE. The CDR3 spans 14 residues. The V and J ends lost 5 bases and 6 bases respectively, with 18 bases between them. The CDR3 is CASSTDQGSVEQYF. The CDR3, as DNA: TGTGCCAGCAGTACTGACCAGGGCTCTGTCGAGCAGTACTTC.

The rearrangement links TRBV6-6 to TRBJ2-3; D remains ambiguous. Germline CDR1 reads MNHNY; CDR2 reads SVGAGI (reference sequence). The V gene lost 5 bases and the J gene lost 5 bases, with 8 bases spanning the gap. The CDR3 length is 12 residues. This chain's CDR3 is CASSPREDTQYF. DNA of the CDR3: TGTGCCAGCAGTCCGCGAGAAGATACGCAGTATTTT.

V gene TRBV19 combines with J gene TRBJ2-3; 9 bases match TRBD2. Germline V CDR1 and CDR2: LNHDA, SQIVND (reference sequence). The CDR3 extends over 13 amino acids. With V trimmed by 7 bases and J by 6 bases, 5 bases remained unmatched. The CDR3 sequence: CASNLAGSDTQYF. CDR3 DNA: TGTGCCAGTAACCTAGCGGGATCGGATACGCAGTATTTT. Drawing the rest from reference TRBV19 and TRBJ2-3, the complete variable domain is DGGITQSPKYLFRKEGQNVTLSCEQNLNHDAMYWYRQDPGQGLRLIYYSQIVNDFQKGDIAEGYSVSREKKESFPLTVTSAQKNPTAFYLCASNLAGSDTQYFGPGTRLTVL.

Remarks on this clone: Other DNA sequences within the sample encode an identical CDR3. V gene TRBV5-1 combines with J gene TRBJ2-6; 7 bases line up with TRBD2. Losses at the gene ends were 4 bases for V and 2 bases for J; bases not matched to a gene: 3. CDR1 and CDR2 from the germline V gene are SGHRS and YFSETQ. The CDR3 loop spans 15 amino acids. The CDR3 nucleotides read TGCGCCAGCAGCACTGGGGGGGCTGGGGCCAACGTCCTGACTTTC. It specifies CASSTGGAGANVLTF.

On this clone: Distinct nucleotide sequences in the sample also encode this CDR3. The V gene is TRBV7-6, the J gene TRBJ1-4, with unresolved D. Germline loops: CDR1 SGHVS, CDR2 FNYEAQ. The CDR3 is 12 amino acids. The germline V and J ends were trimmed by 5 bases and 12 bases, with 13 bases remaining between them. The CDR3 sequence: CASSPRGGELFF. The CDR3 nucleotides are TGTGCCAGCAGCCCGCGGGGAGGTGAACTGTTTTTT.

This clone appeared a few times. This chain links TRBV5-1 with TRBJ2-5; D might be TRBD1 (6 bases). V dropped 2 bases and J dropped 5 bases, with 13 bases sitting between them. CDR1 is SGHRS, CDR2 YFSETQ, per germline. The CDR3 is 14 amino acids. DNA of the CDR3: TGCGCCAGCAGCTTACAGGGTTTAGTCGAGACCCAGTACTTC. This encodes CASSLQGLVETQYF.

V is TRBV28 and J is TRBJ2-5; 10 bases match TRBD1. V was pared by 7 bases and J by 3 bases, with 11 bases of the junction left unmatched. CDR1 and CDR2 (germline): MDHEN, SYDVKM. CDR3 length: 16 residues. The CDR3 loop reads CASTGGFGTGEETQYF. For the CDR3, the DNA is TGTGCCAGCACGGGTGGGTTTGGGACAGGGGAAGAGACCCAGTACTTC. Full variable domain (rest looked up from reference TRBV28 and TRBJ2-5): DVKVTQSSRYLVKRTGEKVFLECVQDMDHENMFWYRQDPGLGLRLIYFSYDVKMKEKGDIPEGYSVSREKKERFSLILESASTNQTSMYLCASTGGFGTGEETQYFGPGTRLLVL.

This clone was picked up one time. The chain uses TRBV11-3 and TRBJ2-7; 8 nucleotides align to TRBD2. Germline values: CDR1 SGHNT, CDR2 YENEEA. V lost 5 bases to trimming and J lost 3 bases; unmatched junction nucleotides: 6. The CDR3 has 14 amino acids. The CDR3 loop is CASSPGGPFYEQYF. The CDR3 bases are TGTGCCAGCAGCCCGGGAGGGCCCTTCTACGAGCAGTACTTC. The full variable domain, rest sourced from reference TRBV11-3 and TRBJ2-7, is EAGVVQSPRYKIIEKKQPVAFWCNPISGHNTLYWYLQNLGQGPELLIRYENEEAVDDSQLPKDRFSAERLKGVDSTLKIQPAELGDSAVYLCASSPGGPFYEQYFGPGTRLTVT.

The chain uses TRBV11-3 and TRBJ2-7; D might be TRBD1 (6 bases). CDR1 and CDR2 from the germline V gene are SGHNT and YENEEA. V gave up 1 base and J gave up 4 bases, with 11 bases separating them. This CDR3 is built from 14 residues. In nucleotides, the CDR3 is TGTGCCAGCAGCTTAGGACCAGGGGTTTACGAGCAGTACTTC. Its translation is CASSLGPGVYEQYF.

The rearrangement joins TRBV5-1 to TRBJ2-2; the D gene is possibly TRBD1 (6 bases). The CDR3 runs 15 residues. CDR1 is SGHRS, CDR2 YFSETQ, per germline. The V and J ends lost 3 bases and 1 base respectively, with 10 bases between them. The CDR3 spells CASSSDSRNTGELFF. The CDR3 nucleotides are TGCGCCAGCAGCTCGGACAGCAGGAACACCGGGGAGCTGTTTTTT. The full variable domain, its missing parts supplied by reference TRBV5-1 and TRBJ2-2, is KAGVTQTPRYLIKTRGQQVTLSCSPISGHRSVSWYQQTPGQGLQFLFEYFSETQRNKGNFPGRFSGRQFSNSRSEMNVSTLELGDSALYLCASSSDSRNTGELFFGEGSRLTVL.

The genes are TRBV5-1 and TRBJ2-3; no definite D call. Germline V gives CDR1 SGHRS, CDR2 YFSETQ. CDR3 length: 15 residues. V shed 3 bases and J shed 5 bases, with 16 bases lying between them. CDR3 loop: CASSSQFPGQDTQYF. The DNA of the CDR3 is TGCGCCAGCAGCTCACAATTTCCGGGTCAAGATACGCAGTATTTT.

V usage is TRBV18 and J usage is TRBJ2-1; 11 bases map to TRBD2. The trim removed 3 bases at V and 9 bases at J, leaving 7 bases unmatched. Germline CDR1 is KGHSH and CDR2 is LQKENI. The CDR3 runs 15 residues. The DNA for the CDR3 is TGTGCCAGCTCACCCCTACTAGCGGGAGTAAGTGAGCAGTTCTTC. Translating gives CASSPLLAGVSEQFF.

The chain has TRBV7-9 and TRBJ2-5; D not resolved. The germline V and J ends were trimmed by 2 bases and 4 bases, with 5 bases remaining between them. CDR3 length equals 12 residues. Germline CDR1 reads SEHNR; CDR2 reads FQNEAQ (reference sequence). CDR3 sequence: CASSLLTETQYF. CDR3 nucleotide sequence: TGTGCCAGCAGCTTACTGACAGAGACCCAGTACTTC.

The chain links TRBV4-3 to TRBJ2-2, with D tentatively TRBD1 (5 bases). Germline CDR1 reads LGHNA; CDR2 reads YSLEER. Trimming removed 3 bases at V and 6 bases at J, with 11 bases between. CDR3 length: 14 amino acids. The CDR3 loop is CASSQTRAPGELFF. For the CDR3, the DNA is TGCGCCAGCAGCCAGACCAGGGCTCCCGGGGAGCTGTTTTTT.

Regarding this clone: A single base separates this from a much larger clone, so it may be a read error. The V call is TRBV11-3, the J call TRBJ2-2; D is ambiguous. The V end lost 0 bases, the J end lost 6 bases, and 2 bases lay between the germline ends. The CDR3 covers 12 residues. CDR1 is SGHNT and CDR2 is YENEEA in the germline V gene. CDR3 region: CASSLDPGELFF. The CDR3 nucleotides read TGTGCCAGCAGCTTAGACCCCGGGGAGCTGTTTTTT.

J is TRBJ1-1 and V is TRBV10-3, with a possible D match to TRBD1 (5 bases). CDR3 length equals 13 residues. Trimming stripped 6 bases from V and 1 base from J, with 9 bases between. Germline CDR1 reads ENHRY; CDR2 reads SYGVKD. The CDR3 here is CAISLQENTEAFF. The CDR3 region has the DNA TGTGCCATCAGCCTACAGGAGAACACTGAAGCTTTCTTT.

DNA of the CDR3: TGCGCCAGCAGCCCGCGGATAGGTCTAGGGAATGAGCAGTTCTTC. It encodes CASSPRIGLGNEQFF. The V gene is TRBV5-1, the J gene TRBJ2-1, with D unresolved. The germline gives CDR1 SGHRS, CDR2 YFSETQ. V lost 4 bases and J lost 7, with 18 bases in between. The CDR3 sequence is 15 residues long.

This clone was seen a few times. The chain carries TRBV2 and TRBJ2-5; TRBD1 might be the D (6 bases). This CDR3 is 13 amino acids long. Germline V gene sequence: CDR1 SNHLY, CDR2 FYNNEI. V was pared by 7 bases and J by 0 bases, with 9 bases between. The CDR3 sequence is CASTRGYQETQYF. For the CDR3, the DNA is TGTGCCAGCACGAGGGGGTACCAAGAGACCCAGTACTTC. Combining the CDR3 with reference TRBV2 and TRBJ2-5 gives the whole variable domain EPEVTQTPSHQVTQMGQEVILRCVPISNHLYFYWYRQILGQKVEFLVSFYNNEISEKSEIFDDQFSVERPDGSNFTLKIRSTKLEDSAMYFCASTRGYQETQYFGPGTRLLVL.

V and J are TRBV11-2 and TRBJ2-7, with D perhaps matching TRBD2 (5 bases). Germline CDR1 reads SGHAT; CDR2 reads FQNNGV. There are 15 residues in the CDR3. Deletions cut 2 bases from V and 1 base from J, with 12 bases between. The chain's CDR3 is CASSLYFGVSYEQYF. CDR3 nucleotide sequence: TGTGCCAGCAGCTTATACTTCGGGGTATCCTACGAGCAGTACTTC.

The J gene is TRBJ1-3, the V gene TRBV6-5; D gene uncertain. The CDR3 length is 14 residues. Germline V gives CDR1 MNHEY, CDR2 SVGAGI. V lost 7 bases and J 3 bases, leaving 13 bases between the germline ends. The CDR3 loop is CASTLLSGGNTIYF. For the CDR3, the DNA is TGTGCCAGCACTTTGCTCTCAGGTGGAAACACCATATATTTT.

This clone was detected many times. V usage is TRBV7-9 and J usage is TRBJ1-4, with TRBD1 matching over 7 bases. The CDR3 spans 15 residues. Looked up from germline, CDR1 is SEHNR and CDR2 is FQNEAQ (reference sequence). V trimming: 1 base; J trimming: 8 bases; junction bases outside the gene matches: 7. The CDR3 region has the DNA TGTGCCAGCAGCTTAGGACAGGGCGACGAGGAAAAACTGTTTTTT. It is translated as CASSLGQGDEEKLFF.

The rearrangement links TRBV6-5 to TRBJ1-2; a possible D gene is TRBD1 (6 bases). Trimming took off 5 bases at V and 6 bases at J, with 16 bases between the two ends. This CDR3 is built from 14 residues. From germline, CDR1 is MNHEY and CDR2 SVGAGI. The CDR3 bases are TGTGCCAGCAGTCCTCCCGGGGGGGGCAATGGCTACACCTTC. Protein sequence: CASSPPGGGNGYTF.

The CDR3 protein is CASSISGSRETQYF. CDR3 nucleotide sequence: TGTGCCAGTAGCATTAGCGGGAGCCGGGAGACCCAGTACTTC. The rearrangement links TRBV19 to TRBJ2-5; 9 bases are shared with TRBD2. The CDR3 is 14 amino acids. Germline V lookup: CDR1 LNHDA, CDR2 SQIVND (reference sequence). The trim removed 6 bases at V and 5 bases at J, leaving 7 bases unmatched.

The chain has TRBV19 and TRBJ2-3; TRBD2 aligns across 7 bases. V was clipped by 10 bases and J by 3 bases; unmatched bases: 10. CDR3 size: 14 residues. Germline V gene data show CDR1 as LNHDA and CDR2 as SQIVND (reference sequence). In DNA, the CDR3 is TGTGCCACCCAGACTAGCTCTGGGACAGATACGCAGTATTTT. Residues: CATQTSSGTDTQYF.